Listed here is a single T cell receptor (beta chain). This clonotype was seen many times. The target of this receptor is not known. No much larger clone is present one base from it, and per-base qualities are unavailable. The TCR beta CDR3 regions were amplified from RNA transcripts. For the first round of RT-PCR on the TCR CDR3, the HTBI primer set was used together with the Qiagen OneStep RT-PCR kit. A second multiplex PCR round built the libraries, followed by size selection and purification. Sequencing of the libraries was done on an Illumina HiSeq2000 using paired-end 100 bp reads. As for the original processing: Raw data were processed with SOAPnuke, discarding reads with adapters, uncalled bases, mean Phred below 15, or no exact constant-primer or identifier match. COPE v1.2.5 was used to merge the high-quality paired reads, and each unique nucleotide sequence was defined as a clonotype. Clonotypes were aligned to IMGT TRBV, TRBD and TRBJ reference segments using MiTCR v1.1. The analysis included only V-J combinations with a frequency above 0.0001, which together covered 99.2% of the repertoires. The TCS score was defined as F50 (clonal expansion) divided by E x V (chaos), with BLOSUM62-based TCRdist calculated between CDR3 peptides within each V-J. Welch's t-statistics and random forest reduced 450 to 600 V-J features to 10 to 15, which were used in a naive Bayes classifier (R e1071). TCRdb cleaned the public reads at Q25 with fastp, built clones with MiXCR and kept in-frame beta chains. For every CDR3 protein sequence, its rows merge into one entry that carries the most common genes and DNA. TCRdb assigned the V and J calls; the authors' analysis was not used. This sample lists about 590,000 distinct CDR3 sequences; 15% to 18% were detected once. Together, the top ten hold approximately 7.4% of the sample.

This specimen comes from a study of T cells in Graves' hyperthyroidism and ophthalmopathy (dated by TCRdb to about 2019). About the investigation overall: Peripheral blood samples were taken at the time of initial diagnosis, prior to any treatment. TCR V-J signatures able to tell the groups apart were searched for in a discovery cohort of some 100 patients, of whom over 40 had Graves' ophthalmopathy and 55 to 60 had stable Graves' hyperthyroidism. An independent validation cohort of 18 to 20 hyperthyroidism patients and approximately 16 patients who later progressed to ophthalmopathy tested prospective prediction of ophthalmopathy. The approximately 100 discovery patients were randomly split 7:3 into training and test sets. In several Graves' hyperthyroidism patients, the study also compared T-cell repertoires from thyroid tissue with T-cell repertoires from blood. After sampling, hyperthyroidism patients received methimazole starting at 30 mg daily, and ophthalmopathy patients received high-dose intravenous methylprednisolone. The paper reports TCR Vbeta CDR3 sequencing of over 130 peripheral blood samples: around 45 ophthalmopathy, 75 to 80 hyperthyroidism and around 17 progressor patients.

Study-level results and caveats: Most expanded thyroid clonotypes (frequency above 0.001) were also detected in blood, a finding suggesting that blood repertoires may reflect thyroid immune responses. No statistical method was used to fix the sample size in advance, and group allocation was not hidden from the investigators. A model built on a 13 V-J signature distinguished ophthalmopathy from stable hyperthyroidism, reaching about 89% sensitivity and around 81% specificity in cross-validation and 80%/75% in testing. In validation, the model predicted progression to ophthalmopathy with around 71% sensitivity and 72% to 75% specificity, a median of roughly seven months before onset.

Graves' hyperthyroidism was defined as stable when no progression to ophthalmopathy occurred over 18 months of follow-up. Hyperthyroidism patients were aged 18 to 65 years and newly diagnosed, with disease duration of less than 2 months. Exclusion was applied to patients with uncontrolled infections, other autoimmune diseases, pregnancy or lactation. Diagnoses relied on clinical symptoms, serum thyroxine and TRAb, thyroid ultrasound and orbital computed tomography. PBMCs were isolated from more than 9 ml of fresh peripheral blood by Ficoll-Paque density gradient centrifugation. Total RNA was extracted using Trizol reagent, and RNA quality was assessed on an Agilent 2100 Bioanalyzer. The CDR3 contains 16 residues, cysteine and phenylalanine counted. Just the 48-base CDR3 DNA is kept, in frame starting at base 1. The germline V gene specifies MNHEY as CDR1 and SVGAGI as CDR2. Trimming at the junction amounts to 4 bases on V and 0 bases on J, and the germline ends lie 13 bases apart.

The sequenced sample consisted of blood. This TCR was recovered from a woman aged 25 to 39 with Graves' hyperthyroidism. The sequence links TRBV6-5 to TRBJ1-5; the D gene is perhaps TRBD1, on 6 matching bases. The CDR3 region: CASSSARGGSNQPQHF. The DNA is TGTGCCAGCAGTTCCGCGAGGGGGGGTAGCAATCAGCCCCAGCATTTT.